Presented here are 9 T cell receptor beta chains from one specimen sequenced in a study of T cells after yellow fever vaccination. TCRdb re-called the 5' RACE reads with MiXCR, one entry per CDR3 protein. This sample has around 300,000 distinct CDR3 sequences, with roughly 4.3% found just once. The specimen was PBMCs, collected 5 days after the yellow fever booster vaccination. These receptors were taken from a man aged 18 to 30 who received the YFV17D yellow fever vaccine.

This clonotype has ten or more counts. V gene TRBV20-1 combines with J gene TRBJ2-3; TRBD2 agrees at 7 bases. The germline V gene has CDR1 DFQATT and CDR2 SNEGSKA (reference sequence). The CDR3 has 13 residues. The CDR3 loop reads CSSYGGGTDTQYF. The CDR3 bases are TGCAGCTCATACGGCGGGGGAACAGATACGCAGTATTTT.

V and J are TRBV9 and TRBJ2-3; D may be TRBD2 (6 bases). This CDR3 is built from 15 residues. Germline CDR1 is SGDLS and CDR2 is YYNGEE. V lost 2 bases to trimming and J lost 2 bases, with 12 bases between them. CDR3 residues: CASSVGGGTTDTQYF. DNA for the CDR3: TGTGCCAGCAGCGTGGGGGGAGGAACCACAGATACGCAGTATTTT.

This clonotype was seen a handful of times. The chain uses TRBV4-1 and TRBJ2-7, with D unresolved. The CDR3 is 14 amino acids. Trimming removed 2 bases at V and 2 bases at J, with 10 bases between. CDR1 is MGHRA, CDR2 YSYEKL, per germline. The CDR3 region has the DNA TGCGCCAGCAGCCAACAATCGTTTACCTACGAGCAGTACTTC. It translates to CASSQQSFTYEQYF.

This clonotype appeared many times. This chain links TRBV7-8 with TRBJ1-3; D call uncertain. The CDR3 totals 15 residues. The V gene's germline CDR1 is SGHVS and CDR2 FQNEAQ. V was clipped by 0 bases and J by 0 bases, with 6 bases between them. CDR3 in amino acids: CASSLAVFSGNTIYF. The CDR3, as DNA: TGTGCCAGCAGCTTAGCGGTCTTCTCTGGAAACACCATATATTTT.

This clonotype was seen a handful of times. The V call is TRBV24-1, the J call TRBJ1-2, with unresolved D. The V end was cut by 3 bases, the J end by 0 bases, with 4 bases between. CDR3 length: 13 residues. CDR1 KGHDR and CDR2 SFDVKD come from the germline V gene. CDR3 residues: CATSDPSNYGYTF. The CDR3 DNA reads as TGTGCCACCAGTGATCCGTCTAACTATGGCTACACCTTC.

This clonotype appeared a few times. The chain is built from TRBV5-1 and TRBJ2-1, with no clear D. V lost 4 bases and J lost 13, with 18 bases in between. The germline V gene has CDR1 SGHRS and CDR2 YFSETQ. The CDR3 loop spans 13 amino acids. The CDR3 is CASSTEGRPIQFF. Written as DNA, the CDR3 is TGCGCCAGCAGCACCGAAGGTCGGCCCATTCAGTTCTTC.

This clonotype was counted only a few times. The chain employs TRBV4-1 and TRBJ2-1; 8 nucleotides line up with TRBD1. After removal of 4 bases from V and 6 bases from J, the junction contained 14 bases not matched to a gene. The CDR3 is made up of 17 amino acids. Germline lookup yields CDR1 MGHRA and CDR2 YSYEKL. CDR3 coding DNA: TGCGCCAGCAGCCGTCGCCAGGGGGCCGAAACCGCCAATGAGCAGTTCTTC. It is translated as CASSRRQGAETANEQFF.

V gene TRBV6-5 combines with J gene TRBJ1-1; D unresolved. The CDR3 length is 14 residues. The germline gives CDR1 MNHEY, CDR2 SVGAGI. V lost 4 bases and J lost 5, with 14 bases in between. CDR3 nucleotide sequence: TGTGCCAGCAGTTCGACGGCCTGGAGAACTGAAGCTTTCTTT. Protein: CASSSTAWRTEAFF.

In regard to this clonotype: Since a much larger clone is just one base distant, this may be a read error. V usage is TRBV9 and J usage is TRBJ1-6; D remains unclear. The CDR3 totals 13 residues. Germline V CDR1 and CDR2: SGDLS, YYNGEE. This CDR3 reads CVSSAQSRSPLHF. CDR3 DNA: TGTGTCAGCAGCGCCCAGAGTCGATCACCCCTCCACTTT.